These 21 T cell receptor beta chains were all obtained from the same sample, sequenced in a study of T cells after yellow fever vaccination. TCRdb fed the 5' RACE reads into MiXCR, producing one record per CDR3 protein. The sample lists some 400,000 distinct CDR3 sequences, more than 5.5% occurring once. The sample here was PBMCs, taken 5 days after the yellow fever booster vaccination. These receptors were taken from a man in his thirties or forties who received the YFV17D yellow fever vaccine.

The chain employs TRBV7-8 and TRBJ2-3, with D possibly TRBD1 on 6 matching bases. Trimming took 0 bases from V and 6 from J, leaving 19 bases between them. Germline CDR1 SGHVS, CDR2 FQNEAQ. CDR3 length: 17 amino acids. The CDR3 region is CASSLADRLVIRDTQYF. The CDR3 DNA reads TGTGCCAGCAGCTTAGCGGACAGATTAGTTATTCGGGATACGCAGTATTTT.

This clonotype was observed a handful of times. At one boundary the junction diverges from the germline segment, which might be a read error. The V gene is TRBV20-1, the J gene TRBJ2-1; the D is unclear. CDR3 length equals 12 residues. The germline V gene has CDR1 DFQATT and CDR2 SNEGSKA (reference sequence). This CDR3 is CSARGHGNEQFF. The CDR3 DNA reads TGCAGTGCGAGAGGTCATGGCAATGAGCAGTTCTTC.

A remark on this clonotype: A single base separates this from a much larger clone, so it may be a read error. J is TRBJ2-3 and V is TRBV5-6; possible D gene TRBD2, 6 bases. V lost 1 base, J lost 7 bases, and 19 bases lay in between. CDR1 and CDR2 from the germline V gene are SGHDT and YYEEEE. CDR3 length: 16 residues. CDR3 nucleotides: TGTGCCAGCAGCTTGCTGGCGGGAATGCGTCCATATACGCAGTATTTT. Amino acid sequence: CASSLLAGMRPYTQYF.

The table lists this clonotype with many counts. DNA of the CDR3: TGTGCCAGCAGCCGCCCCGAGGGAGATACGCAGTATTTT. Its protein product is CASSRPEGDTQYF. The chain links TRBV7-2 to TRBJ2-3, with D perhaps TRBD2 (5 bases). Germline V gene sequence: CDR1 SGHTA, CDR2 FQGNSA. The CDR3 covers 13 residues. The V gene lost 5 bases and the J gene lost 5 bases, with 11 bases spanning the gap.

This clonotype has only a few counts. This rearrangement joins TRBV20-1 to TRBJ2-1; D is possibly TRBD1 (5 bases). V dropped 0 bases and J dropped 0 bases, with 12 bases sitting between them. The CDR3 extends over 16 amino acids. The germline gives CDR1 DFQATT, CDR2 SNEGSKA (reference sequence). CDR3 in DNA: TGCAGTGCTAGAGATGGGGCCCTAAGCTCCTACAATGAGCAGTTCTTC. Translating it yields CSARDGALSSYNEQFF.

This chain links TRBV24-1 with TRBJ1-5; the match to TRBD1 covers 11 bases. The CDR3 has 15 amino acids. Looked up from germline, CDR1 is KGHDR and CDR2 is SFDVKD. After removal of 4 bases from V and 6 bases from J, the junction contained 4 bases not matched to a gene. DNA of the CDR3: TGTGCCACCAGTGACCGGACAGGGGGCACTCAGCCCCAGCATTTT. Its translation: CATSDRTGGTQPQHF.

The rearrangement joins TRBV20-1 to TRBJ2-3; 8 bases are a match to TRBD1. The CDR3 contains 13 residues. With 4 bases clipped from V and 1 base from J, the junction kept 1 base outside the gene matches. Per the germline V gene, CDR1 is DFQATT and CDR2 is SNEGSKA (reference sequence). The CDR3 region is CSATQGGTDTQYF. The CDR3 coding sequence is TGCAGTGCTACACAGGGGGGCACAGATACGCAGTATTTT.

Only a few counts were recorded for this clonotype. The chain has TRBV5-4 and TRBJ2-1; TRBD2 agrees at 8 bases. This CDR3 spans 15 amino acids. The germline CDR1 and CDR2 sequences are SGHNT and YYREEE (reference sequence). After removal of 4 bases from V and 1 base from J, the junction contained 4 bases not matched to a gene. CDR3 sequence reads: CASSARGGSYNEQFF. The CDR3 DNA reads TGTGCCAGCAGCGCCCGGGGGGGATCCTACAATGAGCAGTTCTTC. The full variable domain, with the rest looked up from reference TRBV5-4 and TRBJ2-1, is ETGVTQSPTHLIKTRGQQVTLRCSSQSGHNTVSWYQQALGQGPQFIFQYYREEENGRGNFPPRFSGLQFPNYSSELNVNALELDDSALYLCASSARGGSYNEQFFGPGTRLTVL.

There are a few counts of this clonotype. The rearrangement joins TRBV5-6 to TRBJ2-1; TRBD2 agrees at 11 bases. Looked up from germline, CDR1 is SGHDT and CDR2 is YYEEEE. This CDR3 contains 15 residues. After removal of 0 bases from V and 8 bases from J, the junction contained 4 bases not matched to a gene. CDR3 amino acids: CASSLELAGVHEQFF. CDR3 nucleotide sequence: TGTGCCAGCAGCTTGGAACTAGCGGGAGTTCATGAGCAGTTCTTC.

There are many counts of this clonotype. CDR3 bases: TGCAGCGTCAAGAGCTCTAGCGGGAACACCGGGGAGCTGTTTTTT. It translates to CSVKSSSGNTGELFF. This rearrangement joins TRBV29-1 to TRBJ2-2; 7 bases map to TRBD2. The CDR3 consists of 15 residues. The ends lost 6 bases at V and 1 base at J; junction bases unmatched: 8. Germline V gene sequence: CDR1 SQVTM, CDR2 ANQGSEA.

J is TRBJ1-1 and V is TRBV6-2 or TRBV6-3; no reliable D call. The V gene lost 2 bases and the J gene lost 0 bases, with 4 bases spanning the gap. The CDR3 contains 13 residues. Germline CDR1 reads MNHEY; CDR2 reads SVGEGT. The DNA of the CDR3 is TGTGCCAGCAGTTACGCGGTGAACACTGAAGCTTTCTTT. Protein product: CASSYAVNTEAFF.

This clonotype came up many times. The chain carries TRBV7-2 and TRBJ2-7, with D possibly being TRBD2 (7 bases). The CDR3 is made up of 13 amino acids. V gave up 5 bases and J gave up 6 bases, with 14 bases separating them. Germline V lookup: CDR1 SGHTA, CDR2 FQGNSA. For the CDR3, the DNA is TGTGCCAGCAGCCCAGCGAGGGGGGGCGAGCAGTACTTC. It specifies CASSPARGGEQYF.

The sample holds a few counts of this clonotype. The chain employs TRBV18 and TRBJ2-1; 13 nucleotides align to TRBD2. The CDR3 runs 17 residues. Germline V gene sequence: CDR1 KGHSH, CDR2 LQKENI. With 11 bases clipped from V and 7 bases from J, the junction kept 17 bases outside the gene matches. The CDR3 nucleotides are TGTGCCGACTCCGGGACTAGCGGGACCTCCCTGGGGAATGAGCAGTTCTTC. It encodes CADSGTSGTSLGNEQFF.

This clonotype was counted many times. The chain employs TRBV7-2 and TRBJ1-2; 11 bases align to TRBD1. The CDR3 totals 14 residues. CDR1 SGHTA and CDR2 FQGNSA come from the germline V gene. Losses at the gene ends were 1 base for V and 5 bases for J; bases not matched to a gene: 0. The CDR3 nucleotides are TGTGCCAGCAGCTTAGGGGACAGGGGGTATGGCTACACCTTC. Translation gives CASSLGDRGYGYTF.

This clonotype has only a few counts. This chain's CDR3 is CASSEGNGELFF. CDR3 DNA sequence: TGTGCCAGCTCGGAAGGGAACGGGGAGCTGTTTTTT. The rearrangement links TRBV18 to TRBJ2-2; D unresolved. Trimming cost V 6 bases and J 7 bases, with 9 bases left between them. Germline V gives CDR1 KGHSH, CDR2 LQKENI. The CDR3 loop spans 12 amino acids.

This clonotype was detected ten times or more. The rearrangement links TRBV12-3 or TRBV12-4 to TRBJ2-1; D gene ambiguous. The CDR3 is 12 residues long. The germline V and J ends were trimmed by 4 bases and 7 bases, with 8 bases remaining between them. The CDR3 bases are TGTGCCAGCAGTTCTCTTTCAAATGAGCAGTTCTTC. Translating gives CASSSLSNEQFF.

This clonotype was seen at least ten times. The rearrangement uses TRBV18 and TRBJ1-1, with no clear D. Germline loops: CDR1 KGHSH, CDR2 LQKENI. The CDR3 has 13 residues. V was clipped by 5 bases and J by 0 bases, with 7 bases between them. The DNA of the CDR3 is TGTGCCAGCTCATCAGAGCTGAACACTGAAGCTTTCTTT. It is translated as CASSSELNTEAFF.

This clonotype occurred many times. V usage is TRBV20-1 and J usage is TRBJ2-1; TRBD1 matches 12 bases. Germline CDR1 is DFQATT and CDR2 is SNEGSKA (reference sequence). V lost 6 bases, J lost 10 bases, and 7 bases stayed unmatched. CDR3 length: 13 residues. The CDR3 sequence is CSARDRGRREQFF. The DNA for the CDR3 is TGCAGTGCGCGGGACAGGGGGCGACGGGAGCAGTTCTTC.

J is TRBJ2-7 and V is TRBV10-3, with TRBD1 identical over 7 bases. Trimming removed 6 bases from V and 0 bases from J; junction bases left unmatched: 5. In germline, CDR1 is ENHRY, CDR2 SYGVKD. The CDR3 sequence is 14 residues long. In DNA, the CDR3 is TGTGCCATCAGAGGGACAGCTAGCTCCTACGAGCAGTACTTC. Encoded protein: CAIRGTASSYEQYF.

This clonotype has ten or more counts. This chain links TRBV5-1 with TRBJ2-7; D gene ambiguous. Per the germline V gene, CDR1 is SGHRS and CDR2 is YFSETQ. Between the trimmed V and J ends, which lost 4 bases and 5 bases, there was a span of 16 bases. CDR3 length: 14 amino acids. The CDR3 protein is CASSPRTVNHEQYF. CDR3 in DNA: TGCGCCAGCAGCCCCCGGACCGTAAACCACGAGCAGTACTTC.

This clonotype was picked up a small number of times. For the CDR3, the DNA is TGCGCCAGCAGCTACCAAGGACCTCCTGTCGGCACAGATACGCAGTATTTT. This codes for CASSYQGPPVGTDTQYF. The chain joins TRBV5-1 to TRBJ2-3; the D is unclear. Germline assignment: CDR1 SGHRS and CDR2 YFSETQ. This CDR3 has 17 residues. Trimming removed 3 bases at V and 1 base at J, with 18 bases between.